This T cell receptor (beta chain) was captured by sequencing in a study of OX40 agonist ivuxolimab in advanced cancers. The overall study: People who had prior anti-PD-1, anti-PD-L1 or anti-CTLA-4 therapy could take part, and under 50% had some. Partial responses were seen in three patients, one with hepatocellular carcinoma and two with cutaneous melanoma. Notes on the study in general: CD8+ T cells showed, on average, more clonal expansion than CD4+ cells. At 0.1 to 3.0 mg/kg, CD4+ and CD8+ blood T cells expanded clonally by week 6.

A remark on this clone: Its antigen is still unknown. A junction boundary mismatches the germline segment, possibly from a read error. In the same sample, other DNA sequences code for this CDR3.

The CDR3 loop spans 14 amino acids. Germline-derived CDR1 and CDR2 are LNHNV and YYDKDF (reference sequence). Assay used: immunoSEQ multiplex PCR; TCRdb lists only in-frame clones, some missing. This table holds around 150,000 clones, roughly 94% found once. This chain uses TRBV15 with TRBJ1-2, with no clear D. The sample consisted of CD4+ or CD8+ T cells sorted from blood, taken in a trial of the OX40 agonist ivuxolimab. This TCR was recovered from an adult with an advanced solid tumor such as melanoma, head and neck, liver or kidney cancer. The CDR3 DNA is TGTGCCACCAGCAGACCCCCTGGTGACTATGGCTATACCTTC. It yields the protein CATSRPPGDYGYTF.